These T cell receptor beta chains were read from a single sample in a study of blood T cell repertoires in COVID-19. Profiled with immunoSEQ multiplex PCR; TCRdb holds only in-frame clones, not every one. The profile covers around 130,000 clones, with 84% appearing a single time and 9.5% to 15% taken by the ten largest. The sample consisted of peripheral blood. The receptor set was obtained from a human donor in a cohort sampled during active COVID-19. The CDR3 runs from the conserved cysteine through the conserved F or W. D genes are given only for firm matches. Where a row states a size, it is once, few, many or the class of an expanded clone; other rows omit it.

DNA: TGTGCCAGCAGCTTAGGAGTAGGCCCTAAGCGGGGCCAAGAGACCCAGTACTTC
CDR3: CASSLGVGPKRGQETQYF
D: TRBD2
size: NA
V: TRBV7-2
J: TRBJ2-5

DNA: TGTGCCACCAGCACTACAACCTTAGCGGGGGGCCGCTACGAGCAGTACTTC
CDR3: CATSTTTLAGGRYEQYF
D: TRBD2
size: NA
V: TRBV15
J: TRBJ2-7

DNA: TGCGCCAGCAGCTCGGCGGGGGCGTCTGGAAACACCATATATTTT
CDR3: CASSSAGASGNTIYF
D: NA
size: NA
V: TRBV5-1
J: TRBJ1-3

DNA: TGTGCTAGTGGTTTAGGGGGACAGGGGCCTGGCTACACCTTC
CDR3: CASGLGGQGPGYTF
D: TRBD1
size: NA
V: TRBV12-5
J: TRBJ1-2

DNA: TGCGCCAGCAGCTTGGACAGGGGCATGAACACTGAAGCTTTCTTT
CDR3: CASSLDRGMNTEAFF
D: TRBD1
size: NA
V: TRBV5-1
J: TRBJ1-1

DNA: TGTGCCAGCAGCTTGAGACTAGCGGTATGGGGTGAGCAGTTCTTC
CDR3: CASSLRLAVWGEQFF
D: TRBD2
size: NA
V: TRBV7-2
J: TRBJ2-1

DNA: TGTGCCAGCAGCCAAGCTCAAAAGGCGGCTAATGAAAAACTGTTTTTT
CDR3: CASSQAQKAANEKLFF
D: NA
size: NA
V: TRBV4-2
J: TRBJ1-4

DNA: TGCGCCAGCAGACAGGGACTAGCGGATCACAATGAGCAGTTCTTC
CDR3: CASRQGLADHNEQFF
D: TRBD2
size: NA
V: TRBV5-1
J: TRBJ2-1

DNA: TGCGCCAGCAGGTTTACCGGGACAGGGGAAACTGAAGCTTTCTTT
CDR3: CASRFTGTGETEAFF
D: TRBD1
size: NA
V: TRBV5-1
J: TRBJ1-1

DNA: TGTGCCAGCAGTGATAGGACAGGGGGAAACACTGAAGCTTTCTTT
CDR3: CASSDRTGGNTEAFF
D: TRBD1
size: NA
V: TRBV6-1
J: TRBJ1-1

DNA: TGTGCCAGCAGTTACTGGGGTCTAGCGGGGGGAGGGCCCCAGTACTTC
CDR3: CASSYWGLAGGGPQYF
D: TRBD2
size: NA
V: TRBV6-5
J: TRBJ2-5

DNA: TGTGCCAGCAGTTTCCGTATGGACGGGGAGAGGTATGGCTACACCTTC
CDR3: CASSFRMDGERYGYTF
D: NA
size: NA
V: TRBV6-2/TRBV6-3
J: TRBJ1-2

DNA: TGTGCCAGCAGTCCCGACCGCGGACAGATGGCCATATATTTT
CDR3: CASSPDRGQMAIYF
D: NA
size: NA
V: TRBV2
J: TRBJ1-3

DNA: TGTGCCAGCAGATATAGGGAGAATAGCAATCAGCCCCAGCATTTT
CDR3: CASRYRENSNQPQHF
D: NA
size: NA
V: TRBV6-9
J: TRBJ1-5

DNA: TGTGCCAGCAACATAGGCGGAAATTCACCCCTCCACTTT
CDR3: CASNIGGNSPLHF
D: NA
size: NA
V: TRBV6-5
J: TRBJ1-6

DNA: TGTGCCAGCAGCTTACGACTAGCGTTAGATACGCAGTATTTT
CDR3: CASSLRLALDTQYF
D: TRBD2
size: few
V: TRBV7-2
J: TRBJ2-3

DNA: TGCGCCAGCAGCTTGGGTAGGCTAGCGGGGGAAAATGAGCAGTTCTTC
CDR3: CASSLGRLAGENEQFF
D: TRBD2
size: NA
V: TRBV5-1
J: TRBJ2-1

DNA: TGTGCCACCAGCGGGGGTCCAAGCCGGCAGTACTTC
CDR3: CATSGGPSRQYF
D: TRBD2
size: few
V: TRBV19
J: TRBJ2-7

DNA: TGTGCCAGCAGCCTTTCCCGGAGTGGAAACACCATATATTTT
CDR3: CASSLSRSGNTIYF
D: NA
size: NA
V: TRBV11-2
J: TRBJ1-3

DNA: TGTGCCAGCAGGGACACTAACTCCTATAATTCACCCCTCCACTTT
CDR3: CASRDTNSYNSPLHF
D: NA
size: NA
V: TRBV3-1/TRBV3-2
J: TRBJ1-6

DNA: TGCGCCAGCAGGACAGGGAACACCGGGGAGCTGTTTTTT
CDR3: CASRTGNTGELFF
D: NA
size: NA
V: TRBV10-1
J: TRBJ2-2

DNA: TGTGCCAGCAGCGTAGGCGAAGCGGGGGGGCAGAGTGAGCAGTTCTTC
CDR3: CASSVGEAGGQSEQFF
D: TRBD2
size: NA
V: TRBV9
J: TRBJ2-1

DNA: TGTGCCAGCAGTTTATCCGGACAGGCCTACAATGAGCAGTTCTTC
CDR3: CASSLSGQAYNEQFF
D: TRBD1
size: once
V: TRBV27
J: TRBJ2-1

DNA: TGTGCCAGCAGCCCAGGGGCGAGCTCCTACAATGAGCAGTTCTTC
CDR3: CASSPGASSYNEQFF
D: NA
size: NA
V: TRBV5-4
J: TRBJ2-1

DNA: TGTGCCAGCAGCGACCCCCAACTAGCGGGGGAAACAGATACGCAGTATTTT
CDR3: CASSDPQLAGETDTQYF
D: TRBD2
size: NA
V: TRBV6-2/TRBV6-3
J: TRBJ2-3

DNA: TGTGCCAGCAGCGTACAGGGGGCCGAGGATACGCAGTATTTT
CDR3: CASSVQGAEDTQYF
D: TRBD1
size: once
V: TRBV7-8
J: TRBJ2-3

DNA: TGCAGCGTTGACCGTCAGACTAGCACAGATACGCAGTATTTT
CDR3: CSVDRQTSTDTQYF
D: NA
size: NA
V: TRBV29-1
J: TRBJ2-3

DNA: TGCGCCAGCAGCCTAGCGGGGGCCTACAATGAGCAGTTCTTC
CDR3: CASSLAGAYNEQFF
D: TRBD2
size: NA
V: TRBV10-1
J: TRBJ2-1

DNA: TGTGCCAGCAGCCCACCCAGCGGCCAGTCCTACGAGCAGTACTTC
CDR3: CASSPPSGQSYEQYF
D: NA
size: NA
V: TRBV28
J: TRBJ2-7

DNA: TGTGCCAGCAGCAAAGGGAGTAGCGGCTACGAGCAGTACTTC
CDR3: CASSKGSSGYEQYF
D: NA
size: NA
V: TRBV3-1/TRBV3-2
J: TRBJ2-7

DNA: TGTGCCAGCTCACCCTCCCGGGCCGGGGGCAATCAGCCCCAGCATTTT
CDR3: CASSPSRAGGNQPQHF
D: NA
size: NA
V: TRBV18
J: TRBJ1-5

DNA: TGTGCCAGCTCACACGACAGGGGGCGAGATGAAGCTTTCTTT
CDR3: CASSHDRGRDEAFF
D: TRBD1
size: NA
V: TRBV18
J: TRBJ1-1

DNA: TGTGCCAGTAGGAGTGGAGGACAGGGGGCCATTCAGCCCCAGCATTTT
CDR3: CASRSGGQGAIQPQHF
D: TRBD1
size: few
V: TRBV19
J: TRBJ1-5

DNA: TGCGCCAGCAGCTCCCCCCCGGGGTTGGAGCAGTACTTC
CDR3: CASSSPPGLEQYF
D: NA
size: NA
V: TRBV5-1
J: TRBJ2-7

DNA: TGTGCCAGCAGAGAAGGGGTTAATGAAAAACTGTTTTTT
CDR3: CASREGVNEKLFF
D: NA
size: NA
V: TRBV28
J: TRBJ1-4